This T cell receptor beta chain came from a study of blood T cell repertoires in COVID-19. Study as a whole: Italy, Spain and the United States were the sources of the convalescent and acute COVID-19 samples.

Libraries were prepared by immunoSEQ multiplex PCR; TCRdb keeps only in-frame clonotypes and omits some of them. The sample carries some 240,000 clones, roughly 82% recorded once. This CDR3 is 13 amino acids long. Per germline, CDR1 SQVTM and CDR2 ANQGSEA. The junction had 6 bases not matched to a gene; V was cut back by 6 bases and J by 4 bases. The genes are TRBV29-1 and TRBJ2-1; 7 nucleotides line up with TRBD1. The receptor was derived from a woman aged 40 to 49 who had recovered from COVID-19. Material for sequencing was peripheral blood. The CDR3 nucleotides read TGCAGCGTCCGGGACAGTTCATACAATGAGCAGTTCTTC. Its protein is CSVRDSSYNEQFF.